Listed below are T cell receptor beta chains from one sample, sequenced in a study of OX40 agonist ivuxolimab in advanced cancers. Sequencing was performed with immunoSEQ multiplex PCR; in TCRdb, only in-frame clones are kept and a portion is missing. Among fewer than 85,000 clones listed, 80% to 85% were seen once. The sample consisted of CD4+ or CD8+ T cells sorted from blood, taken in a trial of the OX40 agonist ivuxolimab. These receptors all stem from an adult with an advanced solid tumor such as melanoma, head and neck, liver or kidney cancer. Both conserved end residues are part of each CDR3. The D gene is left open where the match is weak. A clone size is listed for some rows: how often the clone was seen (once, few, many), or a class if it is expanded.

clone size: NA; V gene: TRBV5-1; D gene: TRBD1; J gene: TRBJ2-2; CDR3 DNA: TGCGCCAGCAGATTCACAGGGGGCGCGAACACCGGGGAGCTGTTTTTT; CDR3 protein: CASRFTGGANTGELFF
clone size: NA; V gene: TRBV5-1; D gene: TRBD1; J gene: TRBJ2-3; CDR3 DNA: TGCGCCAGCAGCTTGGGGGACAGCCTCACAGATACGCAGTATTTT; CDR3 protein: CASSLGDSLTDTQYF
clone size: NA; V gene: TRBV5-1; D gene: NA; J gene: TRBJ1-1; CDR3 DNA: TGCGCCAGCAGCTTGGGGCAGGGCCGAATGAACACTGAAGCTTTCTTT; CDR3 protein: CASSLGQGRMNTEAFF
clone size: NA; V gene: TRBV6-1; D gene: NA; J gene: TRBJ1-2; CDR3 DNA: TGTGCCAGCAGTGTATCGATCTCGGGGGGCTATGGCTACACCTTC; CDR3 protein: CASSVSISGGYGYTF
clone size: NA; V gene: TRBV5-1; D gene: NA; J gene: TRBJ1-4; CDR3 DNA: TGCGCCAGCACCAGGGGCGGGGCGGGCGAAAAACTGTTTTTT; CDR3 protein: CASTRGGAGEKLFF
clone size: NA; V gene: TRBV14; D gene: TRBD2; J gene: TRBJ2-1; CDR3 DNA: TGTGCCAGCAGCCTGACTAGCGGGGGGTACGATGAGCAGTTCTTC; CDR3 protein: CASSLTSGGYDEQFF
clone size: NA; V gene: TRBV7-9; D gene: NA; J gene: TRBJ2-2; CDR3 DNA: TGTGCCAGCAGCTCCACCGGGGGAGCCGGGGAGCTGTTTTTT; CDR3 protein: CASSSTGGAGELFF
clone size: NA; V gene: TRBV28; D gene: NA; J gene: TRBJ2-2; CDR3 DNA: TGTGCCAGCAGTCCCCAGACTAGTAAAGCCGGGGAGCTGTTTTTT; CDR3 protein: CASSPQTSKAGELFF
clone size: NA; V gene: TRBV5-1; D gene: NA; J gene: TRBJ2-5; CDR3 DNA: TGCGCCAGCAGCCGACAGCCCGGGGAGACCCAGTACTTC; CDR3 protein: CASSRQPGETQYF
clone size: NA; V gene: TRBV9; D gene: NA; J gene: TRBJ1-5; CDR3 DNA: TGTGCCAGCAGCGTAGGACCCGACCAGCCCCAGCATTTT; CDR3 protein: CASSVGPDQPQHF
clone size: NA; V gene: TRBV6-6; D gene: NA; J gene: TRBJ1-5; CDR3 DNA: TGTGCCAGCAGTTCTACCCTGGGGGACAATCAGCCCCAGCATTTT; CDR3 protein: CASSSTLGDNQPQHF
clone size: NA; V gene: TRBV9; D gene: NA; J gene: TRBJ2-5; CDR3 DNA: TGTGCCAGCAGTCCCGGGGCCCACCAAGAGACCCAGTACTTC; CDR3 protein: CASSPGAHQETQYF
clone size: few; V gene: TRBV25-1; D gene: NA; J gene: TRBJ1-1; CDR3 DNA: TGTGCCAGCAGTGACGCAGGAGGCGGCACTGAAGCTTTCTTT; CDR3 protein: CASSDAGGGTEAFF
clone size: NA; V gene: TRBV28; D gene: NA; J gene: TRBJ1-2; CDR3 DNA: TGTGCCAGCAGTTTAAGTGGTGCAGGGCCAGCTAACTATGGCTACACCTTC; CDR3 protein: CASSLSGAGPANYGYTF
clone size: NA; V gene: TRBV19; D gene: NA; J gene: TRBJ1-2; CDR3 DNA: TGTGCCAGTAGTATTTGGGCCAATAACTATGGCTACACCTTC; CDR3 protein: CASSIWANNYGYTF
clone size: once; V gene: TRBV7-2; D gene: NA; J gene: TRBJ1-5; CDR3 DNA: TGTGCCAGCAGCTTGGGGGGGGAGCAGCCCCAGCATTTT; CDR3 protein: CASSLGGEQPQHF
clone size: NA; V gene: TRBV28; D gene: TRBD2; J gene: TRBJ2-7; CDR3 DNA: TGTGCCAGCAGGATGACTAGCGGGAGTAACGGGCAGTACTTC; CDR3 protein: CASRMTSGSNGQYF
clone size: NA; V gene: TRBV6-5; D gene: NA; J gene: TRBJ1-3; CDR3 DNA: TGTGCCAGCAGCCTTCCTCCTCCTGGAAACACCATATATTTT; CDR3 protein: CASSLPPPGNTIYF
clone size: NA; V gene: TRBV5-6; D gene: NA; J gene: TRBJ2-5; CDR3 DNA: TGTGCCAGCAGCTCGTCGACAGAGACCCAGTACTTC; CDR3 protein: CASSSSTETQYF
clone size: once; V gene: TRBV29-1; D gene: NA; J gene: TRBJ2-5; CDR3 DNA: TGCAGCGTTAGGGATCCTTACTCCCAAGAGACCCAGTACTTC; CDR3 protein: CSVRDPYSQETQYF
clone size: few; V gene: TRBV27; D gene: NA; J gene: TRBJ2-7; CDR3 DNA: TGTGCCAGCAGTTTCGAGGGCACCTACGAGCAGTACTTC; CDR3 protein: CASSFEGTYEQYF
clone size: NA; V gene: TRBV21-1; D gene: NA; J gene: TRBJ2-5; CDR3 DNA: TGTGCCAGCAGCAAAGCGGGGGAAGAGACCCAGTACTTC; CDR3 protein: CASSKAGEETQYF
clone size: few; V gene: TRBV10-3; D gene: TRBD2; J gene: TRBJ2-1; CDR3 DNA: TGTGCCATCAGTGACGGGCTTAGCGGGAATCCGCAGTTCTTC; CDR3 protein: CAISDGLSGNPQFF
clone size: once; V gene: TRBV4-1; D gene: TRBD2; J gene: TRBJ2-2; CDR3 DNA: TGCGCCAGCAGCCAAGAGGGGGCGGGAGGGCCGACCGGGGAGCTGTTTTTT; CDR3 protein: CASSQEGAGGPTGELFF
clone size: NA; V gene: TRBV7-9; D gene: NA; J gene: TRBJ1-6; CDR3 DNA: TGTGCCAGCAGCTTAGATTCGGGAAATTCACCCCTCCACTTT; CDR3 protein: CASSLDSGNSPLHF
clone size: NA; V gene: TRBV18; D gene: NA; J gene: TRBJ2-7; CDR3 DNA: TGTGCCAGCTCACCCCCGGACTCCTACGAGCAGTACTTC; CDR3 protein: CASSPPDSYEQYF
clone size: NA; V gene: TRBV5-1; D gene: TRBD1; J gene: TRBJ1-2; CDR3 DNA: TGCGCCAGCAGCCCTGGGACAGGGGTGAGGGGCTACACCTTC; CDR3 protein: CASSPGTGVRGYTF
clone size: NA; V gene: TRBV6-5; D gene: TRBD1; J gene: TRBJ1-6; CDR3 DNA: TGTGCCAGCAGTTACGGGGACAGCTCCTCTAATTCACCCCTCCACTTT; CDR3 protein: CASSYGDSSSNSPLHF
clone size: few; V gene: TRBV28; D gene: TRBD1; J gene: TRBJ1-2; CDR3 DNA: TGTGCCAGCAGTCCAGGGGGATCCTATAGCTATGGCTACACCTTC; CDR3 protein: CASSPGGSYSYGYTF
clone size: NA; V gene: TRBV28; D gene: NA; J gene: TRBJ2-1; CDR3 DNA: TGTGCCAGCAGTTTATGGCGCCAAGGCCTTAATGAGCAGTTCTTC; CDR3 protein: CASSLWRQGLNEQFF
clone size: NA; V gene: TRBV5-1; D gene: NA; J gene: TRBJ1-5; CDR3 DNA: TGCGCCAGCAGCTTATTCGGCCTTCACGATCAGCCCCAGCATTTT; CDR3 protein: CASSLFGLHDQPQHF
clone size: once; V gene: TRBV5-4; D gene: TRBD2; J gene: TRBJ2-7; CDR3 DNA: TGTGCCAGCAGCTTGTCTAGCGGGAGCTCCTACGAGCAGTACTTC; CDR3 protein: CASSLSSGSSYEQYF
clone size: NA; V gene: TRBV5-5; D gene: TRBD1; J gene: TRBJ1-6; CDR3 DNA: TGTGCCAGCAGCCCCGACAGGGGGAACAATAATTCACCCCTCCACTTT; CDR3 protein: CASSPDRGNNNSPLHF
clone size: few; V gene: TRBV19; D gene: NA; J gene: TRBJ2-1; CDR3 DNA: TGTGCCACCGCGACGAGCTCCTACAATGAGCAGTTCTTC; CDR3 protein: CATATSSYNEQFF
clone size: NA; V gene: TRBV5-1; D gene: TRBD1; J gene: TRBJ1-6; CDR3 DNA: TGCGCCAGCAGCGCGTACCGGGACAGGGGGAATTCACCCCTCCACTTT; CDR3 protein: CASSAYRDRGNSPLHF
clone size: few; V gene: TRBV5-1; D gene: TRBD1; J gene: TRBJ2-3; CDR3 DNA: TGCGCCAGCAGCTTGGCCTTTGGACAGGCTAGCACAGATACGCAGTATTTT; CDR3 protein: CASSLAFGQASTDTQYF
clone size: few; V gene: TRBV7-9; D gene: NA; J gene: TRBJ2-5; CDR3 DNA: TGTGCCAGCAGTCGTGGGGCGGGAGAGACCCAGTACTTC; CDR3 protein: CASSRGAGETQYF
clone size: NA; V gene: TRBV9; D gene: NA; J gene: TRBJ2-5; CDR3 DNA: TGTGCCAGCAGCCCAGGAGGGGAGACCCAGTACTTC; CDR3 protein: CASSPGGETQYF
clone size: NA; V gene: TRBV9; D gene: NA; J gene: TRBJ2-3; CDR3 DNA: TGTGCCAGCAGCGTAGTGGTGGGGGGCAGGGCAGATACGCAGTATTTT; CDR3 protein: CASSVVVGGRADTQYF
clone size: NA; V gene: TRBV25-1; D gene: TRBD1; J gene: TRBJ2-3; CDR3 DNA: TGTGCCAGCAGTGAAAAACCCGGGACAGGGACTAGCACAGATACGCAGTATTTT; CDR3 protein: CASSEKPGTGTSTDTQYF
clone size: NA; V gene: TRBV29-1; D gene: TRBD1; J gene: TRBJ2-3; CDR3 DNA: TGCAGCGTTAGGGGACAGGGCACAGATACGCAGTATTTT; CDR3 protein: CSVRGQGTDTQYF
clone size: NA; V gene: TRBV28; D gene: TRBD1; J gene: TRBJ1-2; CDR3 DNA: TGTGCCATCCAAAACCGGGACAGAGTCAAAGGCTACACCTTC; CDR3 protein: CAIQNRDRVKGYTF
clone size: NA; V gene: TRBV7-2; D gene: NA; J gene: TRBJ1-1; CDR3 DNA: TGTGCCAGCAGCTTAGTATTTCCGAGGAACACTGAAGCTTTCTTT; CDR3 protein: CASSLVFPRNTEAFF